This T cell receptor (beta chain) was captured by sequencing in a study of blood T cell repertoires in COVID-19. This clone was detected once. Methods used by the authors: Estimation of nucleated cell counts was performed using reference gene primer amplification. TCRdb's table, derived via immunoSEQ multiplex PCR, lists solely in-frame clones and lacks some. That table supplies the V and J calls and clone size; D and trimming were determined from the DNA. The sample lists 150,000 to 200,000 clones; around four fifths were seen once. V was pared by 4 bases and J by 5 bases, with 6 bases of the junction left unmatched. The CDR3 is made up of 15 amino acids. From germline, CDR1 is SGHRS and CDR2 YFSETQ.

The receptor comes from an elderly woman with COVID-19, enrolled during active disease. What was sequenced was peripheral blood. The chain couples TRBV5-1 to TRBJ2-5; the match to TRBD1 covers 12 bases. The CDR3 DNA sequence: TGCGCCAGCAGCCTGGGACAGGGGGCTGAGGAGACCCAGTACTTC. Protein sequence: CASSLGQGAEETQYF.